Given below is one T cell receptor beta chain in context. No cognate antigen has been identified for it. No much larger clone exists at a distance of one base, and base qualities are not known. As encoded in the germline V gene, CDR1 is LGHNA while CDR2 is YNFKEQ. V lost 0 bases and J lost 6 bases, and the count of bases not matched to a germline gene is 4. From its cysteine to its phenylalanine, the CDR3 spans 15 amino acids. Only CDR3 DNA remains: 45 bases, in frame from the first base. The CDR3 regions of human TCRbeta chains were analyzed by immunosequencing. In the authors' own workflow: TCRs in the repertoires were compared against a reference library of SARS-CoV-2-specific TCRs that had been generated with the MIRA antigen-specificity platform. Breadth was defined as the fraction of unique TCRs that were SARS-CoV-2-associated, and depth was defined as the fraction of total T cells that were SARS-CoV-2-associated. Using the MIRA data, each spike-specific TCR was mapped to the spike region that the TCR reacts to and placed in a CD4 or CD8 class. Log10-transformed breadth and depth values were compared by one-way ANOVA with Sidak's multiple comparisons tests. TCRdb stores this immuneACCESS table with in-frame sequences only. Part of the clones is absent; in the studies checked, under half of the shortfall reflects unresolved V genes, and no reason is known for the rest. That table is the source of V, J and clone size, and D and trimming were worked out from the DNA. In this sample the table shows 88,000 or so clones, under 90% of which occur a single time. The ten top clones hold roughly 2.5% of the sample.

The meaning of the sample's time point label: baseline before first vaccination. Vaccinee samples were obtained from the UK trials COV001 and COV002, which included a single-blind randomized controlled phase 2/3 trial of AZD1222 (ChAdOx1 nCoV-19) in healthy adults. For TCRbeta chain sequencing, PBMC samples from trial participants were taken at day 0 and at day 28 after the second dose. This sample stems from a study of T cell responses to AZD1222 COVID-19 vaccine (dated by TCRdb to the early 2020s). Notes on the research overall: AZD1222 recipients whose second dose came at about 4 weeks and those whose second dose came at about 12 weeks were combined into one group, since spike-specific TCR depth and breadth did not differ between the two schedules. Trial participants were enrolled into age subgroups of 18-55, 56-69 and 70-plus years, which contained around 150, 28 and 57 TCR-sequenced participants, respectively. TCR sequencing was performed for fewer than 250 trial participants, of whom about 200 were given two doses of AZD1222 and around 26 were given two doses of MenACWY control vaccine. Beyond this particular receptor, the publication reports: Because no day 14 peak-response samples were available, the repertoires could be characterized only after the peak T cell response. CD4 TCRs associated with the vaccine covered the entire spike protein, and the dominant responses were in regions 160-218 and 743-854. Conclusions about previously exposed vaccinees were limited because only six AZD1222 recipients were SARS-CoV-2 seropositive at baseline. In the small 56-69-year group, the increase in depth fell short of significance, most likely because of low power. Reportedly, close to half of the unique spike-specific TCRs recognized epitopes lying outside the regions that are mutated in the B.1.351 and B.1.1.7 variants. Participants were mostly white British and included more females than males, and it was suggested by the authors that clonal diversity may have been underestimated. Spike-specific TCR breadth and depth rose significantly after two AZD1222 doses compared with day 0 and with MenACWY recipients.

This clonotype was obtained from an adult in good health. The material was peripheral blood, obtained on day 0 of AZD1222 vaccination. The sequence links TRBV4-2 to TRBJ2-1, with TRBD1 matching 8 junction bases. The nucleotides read TGTGCCAGCAGCCAAGACCAGGGGGCAATCAATGAGCAGTTCTTC. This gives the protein CASSQDQGAINEQFF.